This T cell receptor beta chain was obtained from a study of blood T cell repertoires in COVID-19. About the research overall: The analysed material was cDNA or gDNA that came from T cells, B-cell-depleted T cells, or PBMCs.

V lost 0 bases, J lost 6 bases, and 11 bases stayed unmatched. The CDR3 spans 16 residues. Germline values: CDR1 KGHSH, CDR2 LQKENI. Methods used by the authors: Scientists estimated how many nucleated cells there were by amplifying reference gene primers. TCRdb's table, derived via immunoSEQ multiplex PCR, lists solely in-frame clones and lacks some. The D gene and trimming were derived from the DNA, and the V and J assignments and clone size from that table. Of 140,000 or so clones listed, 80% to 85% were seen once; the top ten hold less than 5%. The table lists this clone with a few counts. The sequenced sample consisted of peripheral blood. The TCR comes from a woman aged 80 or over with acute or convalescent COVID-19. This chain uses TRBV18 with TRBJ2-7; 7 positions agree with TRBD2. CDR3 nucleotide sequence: TGTGCCAGCTCACCACCCTGGACTAGTAGGGTGGGCGAGCAGTACTTC. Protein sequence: CASSPPWTSRVGEQYF.